The T cell receptor (beta chain) described here comes from a study of cytomegalovirus exposure and HLA in healthy donors. Researchers ran the PCR with 60 Vbeta and 13 Jbeta primers. Generated by immunoSEQ multiplex PCR, the TCRdb table keeps only in-frame clones and is missing some. The sample holds about 200,000 clones, about 80% seen once. Sequences were obtained from PBMCs. This receptor was taken from a man younger than 35 in good health and CMV-seronegative.

Here the CDR3 DNA reads TGTGCCAGCAGTTTTGGCAGCGGGAGGGCTGAGGAGCAGTACTTC. Translating gives CASSFGSGRAEEQYF. The J gene is TRBJ2-7, the V gene TRBV28, with 10 bases identical to TRBD2. V shed 3 bases and J 7 bases; nucleotides not matched to a gene: 9. The CDR3 has 15 amino acids. Germline assignment: CDR1 MDHEN and CDR2 SYDVKM.